This T cell receptor (beta chain) was captured in a study of T-cell reconstitution after alpha-beta-depleted transplantation in children (dated by TCRdb to 2016 to 2017). Broadly, across the study: Using TCR repertoire profiling, the study quantitatively followed how T-cell immune reconstitution unfolded in children after TCRalphabeta/CD19-depleted allogeneic hematopoietic cell transplantation. General findings and caveats noted by the study authors: The apparently early recovery of alphabetaT-cell counts about two months after transplant reportedly depended on only several hundred rapidly expanded clones that came from non-depleted graft cells. In some patients, the high TCRbeta diversity seen at day 60 was put down to recipient T cells and intrathymic progenitors that had survived conditioning. Over subsequent months, a decline in hyperexpanded clone frequencies was noted, and after one year, T-cell counts and TCRbeta diversity were mostly ascribed to newly produced T cells.

CDR1 and CDR2 were assigned from the germline V gene (reference sequence) as LGHDT and YNNKEL. V and J are truncated by 4 bases and 8 bases respectively, leaving an intervening sequence of 20 bases. The CDR3 goes from the cysteine to the phenylalanine over 15 residues. Left in the record is the CDR3 DNA by itself, 45 bases read in frame from the first base. Library preparation was by PCR. The run used an Illumina HiSeq 2500. To normalize quantification of the TCRbeta repertoire, the TCR libraries were built with molecular barcoding that relied on unique molecular identifiers. The public reads were quality trimmed at Q25 with fastp and then assembled into clones with MiXCR by TCRdb, keeping productive beta chains. Entries are consolidated by CDR3 protein sequence, retaining the most common genes and DNA. The sample table shows about 1,000,000 distinct CDR3 sequences, and roughly 31% are seen once. The ten largest clones add up to approximately 30% of the sample.

The intended sense of this specimen's treatment or condition label: allogeneic hematopoietic cell transplantation with graft depleted of TCRalphabeta T cells and CD19 B cells. Transplant recipients were children who received TCRalphabeta/CD19-depleted allogeneic hematopoietic cell grafts. This clonotype was picked up a small number of times. Its antigen is not yet known. No quality values exist for individual bases; no much larger clone is one base distant. The sequence was obtained from a boy under two years old who had a stem cell transplant for SCID, so the T cells may come from the graft donor. The source was PBMCs, mostly from graft donor cells, collected 360 days after TCRalphabeta/CD19-depleted stem cell transplant. The V gene is TRBV3-1 and the J gene is TRBJ1-2; confidence is insufficient to name the D gene. The CDR3 corresponds to CASSPLPDLPHGYTF. In nucleotides, the sequence is TGTGCCAGCAGCCCTCTGCCGGACCTCCCTCACGGCTACACCTTC.